A single sample is the source of the 21 T cell receptor beta chains below, sequenced in a study of T cell responses to AZD1222 COVID-19 vaccine. Data came from immunoSEQ multiplex PCR; TCRdb stores just in-frame clones and leaves some out. Of 100,000 to 150,000 clones in the sample, around 92% are singletons; the top ten hold 1.1%. The sample in question was peripheral blood, obtained on day 0 of AZD1222 vaccination. Source of these receptors: an adult in good health.

V usage is TRBV7-8 and J usage is TRBJ2-7, with 12 bases that match TRBD2. Germline trimming cut 8 bases from V and 2 bases from J; bases unmatched to any gene: 4. The CDR3 runs 14 residues. CDR1 and CDR2 from the germline V gene are SGHVS and FQNEAQ. Here the CDR3 DNA reads TGTGCCAGCTTGACTAGCGGGAGAACCTACGAGCAGTACTTC. It specifies CASLTSGRTYEQYF. Complete variable domain (other parts from reference TRBV7-8 and TRBJ2-7): GAGVSQSPRYKVAKRGQDVALRCDPISGHVSLFWYQQALGQGPEFLTYFQNEAQLDKSGLPSDRFFAERPEGSVSTLKIQRTQQEDSAVYLCASLTSGRTYEQYFGPGTRLTVT.

The chain recombines TRBV10-3 with TRBJ2-7; TRBD1 matches at 10 bases. The CDR3 extends over 14 amino acids. J lost 1 base, V lost 7 bases, and 4 bases had no gene match. Germline lookup yields CDR1 ENHRY and CDR2 SYGVKD. The CDR3 sequence: CAITPGQGSYEQYF. The CDR3 DNA sequence: TGTGCCATCACCCCGGGACAGGGGTCCTACGAGCAGTACTTC.

This chain links TRBV5-6 with TRBJ2-3, with a tentative D call TRBD1 (6 bases). The germline V gene has CDR1 SGHDT and CDR2 YYEEEE. Trimming cost V 0 bases and J 2 bases, with 7 bases left between them. The CDR3 is 14 residues long. CDR3 residues: CASSLGGHTDTQYF. The DNA for the CDR3 is TGTGCCAGCAGCTTGGGGGGGCACACAGATACGCAGTATTTT.

The chain carries TRBV6-1 and TRBJ1-5, with D perhaps TRBD1 (6 bases). The germline gives CDR1 MNHNS, CDR2 SASEGT. Deletions cut 2 bases from V and 4 bases from J, with 18 bases between. CDR3 length equals 17 residues. CDR3: CASSEPKDSYNNQPQHF. The CDR3, as DNA: TGTGCCAGCAGTGAACCTAAGGACAGCTACAATAATCAGCCCCAGCATTTT.

The V gene is TRBV5-6, the J gene TRBJ1-4; the match to TRBD1 covers 10 bases. CDR3 size: 14 residues. CDR1 is SGHDT, CDR2 YYEEEE, per germline. With V trimmed by 7 bases and J by 4 bases, 4 bases remained unmatched. The CDR3 sequence is CASGTGAINEKLFF. The CDR3 nucleotides are TGTGCCAGCGGGACAGGGGCTATTAATGAAAAACTGTTTTTT.

This clone was counted a few times. V is TRBV6-4 and J is TRBJ2-1; 9 nucleotides match TRBD2. CDR1 is MRHNA and CDR2 is SNTAGT in the germline V gene. The CDR3 has 15 residues. Trimming at V came to 6 bases and at J to 7 bases, leaving 10 bases not matched to a gene. The CDR3 loop reads CASSMTSGSLNEQFF. The CDR3 DNA reads TGTGCCAGCAGCATGACTAGCGGCTCCCTTAATGAGCAGTTCTTC.

The V call is TRBV10-1, the J call TRBJ2-1, with D tentatively TRBD1 (6 bases). From germline, CDR1 is WNHNN and CDR2 SYGVQD (reference sequence). The CDR3 runs 18 residues. V was cut by 10 bases and J by 0 bases, with 25 bases left in between. The CDR3 protein is CAKFYYTGTTLSYNEQFF. The DNA of the CDR3 is TGCGCCAAATTTTATTATACCGGGACAACCCTCTCCTACAATGAGCAGTTCTTC.

The chain uses TRBV19 and TRBJ2-3, with D possibly TRBD2 on 5 matching bases. V was cut by 1 base and J by 11 bases, with 13 bases left in between. The CDR3 is made up of 13 amino acids. Germline lookup yields CDR1 LNHDA and CDR2 SQIVND (reference sequence). The CDR3 here is CASSIGQTIGQYF. The CDR3 bases are TGTGCCAGTAGTATAGGGCAGACTATAGGGCAGTATTTT.

The chain employs TRBV5-5 and TRBJ1-2; 7 nucleotides match TRBD1. The CDR3 is 14 residues long. V shed 5 bases and J 0 bases; nucleotides not matched to a gene: 4. Looked up from germline, CDR1 is SGHKS and CDR2 is YYEKEE (reference sequence). As DNA, the CDR3 is TGTGCCAGCAGGAGTGACAGGGCTAACTATGGCTACACCTTC. It translates to CASRSDRANYGYTF.

The chain couples TRBV14 to TRBJ2-2, with 11 positions matching TRBD2. The CDR3 extends over 17 amino acids. CDR1 and CDR2 from the germline V gene are SGHDN and FVKESK. V dropped 4 bases and J dropped 4; count of bases not matched to a gene: 8. The CDR3 reads CASSRLLAGAGTGELFF. CDR3 coding DNA: TGTGCCAGCAGCCGCCTACTAGCGGGAGCCGGCACCGGGGAGCTGTTTTTT.

In its sample, this clone was seen a few times. The chain combines TRBV3-1 (or the pseudogene TRBV3-2) with TRBJ1-1, with unresolved D. CDR1 and CDR2 from the germline V gene are LGHDT and YNNKEL (reference sequence). CDR3 length: 14 residues. V was shortened by 1 base and J by 2 bases, with 8 bases between the two germline ends. In DNA, the CDR3 is TGTGCCAGCAGCCAAGTGTTGAGTAACACTGAAGCTTTCTTT. It is translated as CASSQVLSNTEAFF.

This chain links TRBV7-9 with TRBJ1-2; D may be TRBD1 (6 bases). V shed 2 bases and J shed 4 bases, with 14 bases lying between them. Germline CDR1 reads SEHNR; CDR2 reads FQNEAQ (reference sequence). The CDR3 is made up of 15 amino acids. The CDR3 here is CASSLTRGQSYGYTF. In DNA form, the CDR3 reads TGTGCCAGCAGCTTAACGCGGGGGCAGAGCTATGGCTACACCTTC.

This CDR3 is CASSLRLRGSYEQYF. CDR3 bases: TGTGCCAGCAGTCTTCGGTTGCGGGGATCCTACGAGCAGTACTTC. V gene TRBV27 combines with J gene TRBJ2-7; a weak D match, TRBD2 (6 bases). The CDR3 is made up of 15 amino acids. V was shortened by 5 bases and J by 1 base, with 15 bases between the two germline ends. The germline V gene has CDR1 MNHEY and CDR2 SMNVEV (reference sequence).

The chain is built from TRBV28 and TRBJ2-7; 8 bases map to TRBD1. V lost 6 bases, J lost 4 bases, and 14 bases stayed unmatched. The germline V gene encodes CDR1 MDHEN and CDR2 SYDVKM. This CDR3 region has 16 residues. The CDR3 DNA sequence: TGTGCCAGCAGGACGACAGGGGAAGGGTACGGATACGAGCAGTACTTC. Translated, it gives CASRTTGEGYGYEQYF.

The CDR3, as DNA: TGTGCCACGACAACCGGGAGTAGCTCCTACAATGAGCAGTTCTTC. The encoded protein is CATTTGSSSYNEQFF. The chain has TRBV10-3 and TRBJ2-1; D may be TRBD2 (6 bases). Germline lookup yields CDR1 ENHRY and CDR2 SYGVKD. Trimming took off 10 bases at V and 0 bases at J, with 16 bases between the two ends. This CDR3 has 15 amino acids.

V is TRBV30 and J is TRBJ1-2; TRBD1 is a possible D gene (5 bases). This CDR3 comprises 12 residues. V lost 2 bases, J lost 2 bases, and 6 bases lay in between. In germline, CDR1 is GTSNPN, CDR2 SVGIG (reference sequence). The CDR3 region is CAWSRQNYGYTF. Here the CDR3 DNA reads TGTGCCTGGAGTCGACAGAACTATGGCTACACCTTC.

This clone was counted once. The chain employs TRBV4-1 and TRBJ2-2, with D uncertain. V was cut by 0 bases and J by 7 bases, with 3 bases left in between. Germline CDR1 reads MGHRA; CDR2 reads YSYEKL. The CDR3 runs to 12 residues. CDR3 in DNA: TGCGCCAGCAGCCAAGATCACGGGGAGCTGTTTTTT. This sequence encodes CASSQDHGELFF.

The CDR3, as DNA: TGTGCCACCAGCAGAGTACGCAGCCTGAGCTCCTACAATGAGCAGTTCTTC. It specifies CATSRVRSLSSYNEQFF. The V gene is TRBV15, the J gene TRBJ2-1; D remains unclear. There are 17 residues in the CDR3. The germline V gene encodes CDR1 LNHNV and CDR2 YYDKDF (reference sequence). Trimming took 1 base from V and 0 from J, leaving 13 bases between them.

The chain recombines TRBV5-5 with TRBJ1-2; 8 bases agree with TRBD1. The junction had 13 bases not matched to a gene; V was cut back by 6 bases and J by 0 bases. CDR1 is SGHKS, CDR2 YYEKEE, per germline (reference sequence). CDR3 length: 17 amino acids. This chain's CDR3 is CASNARAGGAANYGYTF. DNA for the CDR3: TGTGCCAGCAACGCCCGGGCAGGGGGCGCAGCTAACTATGGCTACACCTTC.

The chain combines TRBV3-1 (or the pseudogene TRBV3-2) with TRBJ2-4, with D possibly being TRBD1 or TRBD2 (5 bases each). V was trimmed by 2 bases and J by 4 bases, leaving 9 bases between them. The CDR3 has 14 residues. Germline V gives CDR1 LGHDT, CDR2 YNNKEL (reference sequence). DNA of the CDR3: TGTGCCAGCAGCCAAAGGGACGGTAAAAACATTCAGTACTTC. Translating it yields CASSQRDGKNIQYF.

In its sample, this clone was seen a few times. The chain has TRBV7-3 and TRBJ1-2, with TRBD1 matching 7 bases. Trimming at V came to 4 bases and at J to 4 bases, leaving 9 bases not matched to a gene. Germline assignment: CDR1 SGHTA and CDR2 FQGTGA. The CDR3 has 15 residues. The CDR3 nucleotides are TGTGCCAGCAGCTCACCGGAGACAGGGATCTATGGCTACACCTTC. Translated, it gives CASSSPETGIYGYTF.